The present entry profiles one TCR beta chain with its context. Its antigen is undetermined. The naive CD8 fraction comprised CD45RO-negative cells positively selected for CCR7 and excluded terminally differentiated effector memory CD45RA+ cells. Clones were sequenced by immunoSEQ multiplex PCR, and TCRdb holds only the in-frame ones, with some missing. Of under 1 million clones in the sample, 90% to 95% were seen once. This entry belongs to a study of shared clonotypes between healthy human individuals. Study results and limitations: Larger estimated richness was generally recorded for naive subsets relative to memory subsets. The sharing of 4% to 5.5% of naive CD4 clonotypes was seen across several donors.

CDR3 length equals 15 residues. With V trimmed by 1 base and J by 5 bases, 6 bases remained unmatched. Germline CDR1 is LNHDA and CDR2 is SQIVND (reference sequence). The V call is TRBV19, the J call TRBJ2-7; 9 bases map to TRBD1. Sequencing input: naive CD8+ T cells sorted from blood. The receptor comes from a young man in good health. This chain's CDR3 is CASSIAGQGWDEQYF. The DNA for the CDR3 is TGTGCCAGTAGTATAGCCGGACAGGGGTGGGACGAGCAGTACTTC.